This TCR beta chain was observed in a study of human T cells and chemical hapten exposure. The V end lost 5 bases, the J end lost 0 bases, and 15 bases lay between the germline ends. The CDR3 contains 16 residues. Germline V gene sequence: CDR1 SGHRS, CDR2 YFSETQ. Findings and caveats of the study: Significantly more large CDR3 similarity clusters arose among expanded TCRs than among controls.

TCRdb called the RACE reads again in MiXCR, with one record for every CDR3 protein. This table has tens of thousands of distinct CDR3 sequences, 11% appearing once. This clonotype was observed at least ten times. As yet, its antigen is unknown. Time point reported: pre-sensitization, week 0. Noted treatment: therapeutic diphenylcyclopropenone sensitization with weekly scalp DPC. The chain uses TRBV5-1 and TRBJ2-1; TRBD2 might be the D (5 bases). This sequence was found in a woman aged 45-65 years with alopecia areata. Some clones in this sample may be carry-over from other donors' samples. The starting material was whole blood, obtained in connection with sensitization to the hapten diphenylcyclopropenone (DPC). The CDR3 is CASRKLETGSYNEQFF. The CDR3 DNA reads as TGCGCCAGCAGAAAACTAGAGACTGGCTCCTACAATGAGCAGTTCTTC.